This T cell receptor beta chain was sequenced for a study of T-cell reconstitution after alpha-beta-depleted transplantation in children (TCRdb year 2016). Some background on the complete study: Using TCR repertoire profiling, the study quantitatively followed how T-cell immune reconstitution unfolded in children after TCRalphabeta/CD19-depleted allogeneic hematopoietic cell transplantation.

The treatment or condition label of this sample denotes: allogeneic hematopoietic cell transplantation with graft depleted of TCRalphabeta T cells and CD19 B cells. The transplant recipients were children given TCRalphabeta/CD19-depleted allogeneic hematopoietic cell grafts. Taken from the germline V gene, the CDR1 and CDR2 loops are KGHSH and LQKENI. Deletion took 6 bases off V and 5 bases off J, with a span of 11 bases between the germline ends. The cysteine opens and the phenylalanine closes a CDR3 of 13 amino acids. CDR3 DNA is the only sequence kept; it has 39 bases, read in frame from the first base. The protocol used for the library was PCR. Reads for this sample came from an Illumina HiSeq 2500. TCR libraries were prepared with molecular barcoding, using unique molecular identifiers to normalize TCRbeta repertoire quantification. TCRdb cleaned the public reads at Q25 with fastp, built clones with MiXCR and kept in-frame beta chains. Entries that share a CDR3 protein sequence are merged under the most common genes and DNA. In all, the sample holds 480,000 or so distinct CDR3 sequences, and over 9.5% of those were seen once. The leading ten clones occupy around 2% of the sample.

This clonotype has at least ten counts. Its antigen remains undetermined. Per-base qualities were not stored, and no clone one base away is much larger. Study-wide conclusions, independent of this receptor: The apparently early recovery of alphabetaT-cell counts about two months after transplant reportedly depended on only several hundred rapidly expanded clones that came from non-depleted graft cells. Over subsequent months, a decline in hyperexpanded clone frequencies was noted, and after one year, T-cell counts and TCRbeta diversity were mostly ascribed to newly produced T cells. In some patients, the high TCRbeta diversity seen at day 60 was put down to recipient T cells and intrathymic progenitors that had survived conditioning.

The clonotype was recovered from a child aged 2 to 10 with inherited bone marrow failure, due to receive a stem cell transplant. The sequence joins TRBV18 to TRBJ2-1; TRBD1 is perhaps the D gene, given 6 matching bases. The sequenced sample was PBMCs, obtained before TCRalphabeta/CD19-depleted stem cell transplant. CDR3 loop: CASSRQAHNEQFF. The nucleotide sequence reads as follows: TGTGCCAGCTCGCGACAGGCCCACAATGAGCAGTTCTTC.